The rows below give T cell receptor beta chains drawn from one sample of a study of identical twins. Each CDR3 protein is one row after TCRdb ran MiXCR on the 5' RACE reads. The sample records 200,000 to 250,000 distinct CDR3 sequences, about 7% being singletons. The data also belong to a second study, concerning yellow fever vaccine responses in identical twins.

Sequencing was done on a sample of memory (CD45RO+) T cells sorted from blood. The receptors here all came from a woman aged 18-29 years in good health. CDR3s include the opening cysteine and the closing phenylalanine or tryptophan. A D gene is named only where the DNA matches it firmly. Only some rows state a clone size, as once, few, many or a class for expanded clones.

CDR3: CASSFRSPSNTGELFF
DNA: TGTGCCAGCAGCTTTCGCAGCCCTTCGAACACCGGGGAGCTGTTTTTT
J: TRBJ2-2
D: NA
size: NA
V: TRBV11-2

CDR3: CASSHQQGNEKLFF
DNA: TGTGCCAGCAGCCATCAACAGGGGAATGAAAAACTGTTTTTT
J: TRBJ1-4
D: TRBD1
size: many
V: TRBV14

CDR3: CASSVRTGGPGELFF
DNA: TGTGCCAGCAGCGTAAGGACAGGGGGACCCGGGGAGCTGTTTTTT
J: TRBJ2-2
D: TRBD1
size: few
V: TRBV9

CDR3: CASRDRQGKAEAFF
DNA: TGCGCCAGCAGGGACCGTCAAGGGAAAGCTGAAGCTTTCTTT
J: TRBJ1-1
D: NA
size: many
V: TRBV10-2

CDR3: CAISESGIWGNIQYF
DNA: TGTGCCATCAGTGAGTCTGGGATCTGGGGAAACATTCAGTACTTC
J: TRBJ2-4
D: NA
size: many
V: TRBV10-3

CDR3: CASSEEPSGAWGDTQYF
DNA: TGTGCCAGCAGTGAAGAACCTAGCGGGGCGTGGGGAGATACGCAGTATTTT
J: TRBJ2-3
D: TRBD2
size: few
V: TRBV6-1

CDR3: CASIRGLRSYNEQFF
DNA: TGTGCCAGCATCAGAGGCCTCCGCTCCTACAATGAGCAGTTCTTC
J: TRBJ2-1
D: NA
size: many
V: TRBV12-3/TRBV12-4

CDR3: CATSDSTDMNTEAFF
DNA: TGTGCCACCAGTGATTCGACAGATATGAACACTGAAGCTTTCTTT
J: TRBJ1-1
D: NA
size: NA
V: TRBV24-1

CDR3: CSARALDRGPNTEAFF
DNA: TGCAGTGCTAGAGCTCTCGACAGGGGGCCGAACACTGAAGCTTTCTTT
J: TRBJ1-1
D: TRBD1
size: few
V: TRBV20-1

CDR3: CASSLGLAGGYQETQYF
DNA: TGCGCCAGCAGCTTGGGACTAGCGGGGGGTTACCAAGAGACCCAGTACTTC
J: TRBJ2-5
D: TRBD2
size: NA
V: TRBV5-1

CDR3: CSAKPTRLAGEYEQYF
DNA: TGCAGTGCTAAACCAACTAGACTAGCGGGGGAATACGAGCAGTACTTC
J: TRBJ2-7
D: TRBD2
size: NA
V: TRBV20-1

CDR3: CASTPERTSASEQFF
DNA: TGTGCCAGCACCCCGGAGAGGACTAGCGCTTCTGAGCAGTTCTTC
J: TRBJ2-1
D: TRBD2
size: few
V: TRBV25-1

CDR3: CASSLLAQGAGELFF
DNA: TGTGCCAGCAGCTTATTGGCCCAGGGAGCCGGGGAGCTGTTTTTT
J: TRBJ2-2
D: NA
size: many
V: TRBV7-2